This record covers a single T cell receptor (beta chain). The antigen is unknown. Clones were read by immunoSEQ multiplex PCR, and TCRdb kept only the in-frame ones, dropping some. Of about 82,000 clones detected, 85% to 90% appear once; the ten largest clones hold less than 9.5%. This entry is derived from a study of identifying expanded T cells in peripheral blood. The study, taken as a whole, reports: Over about two and four weeks, about 15 and 19 clones changed, versus around 1.2 between replicates. Across healthy donors, higher total template counts meant significantly greater roughly 2-week count variance.

During the collection period, no donor immune events like infections were recorded. This CDR3 has 16 amino acids. J was trimmed by 5 bases and V by 3 bases; bases with no gene match: 9. Germline CDR1 MGHRA, CDR2 YSYEKL. The receptor's source is a person between 18 and 70 years old in good health. This chain links TRBV4-1 with TRBJ2-5, with TRBD2 matching 10 bases. The sample consisted of blood. As DNA, the CDR3 is TGCGCCAGCAGCCAGGGACTAGCGCGAGGGGAGGAGACCCAGTACTTC. Amino acid sequence: CASSQGLARGEETQYF.